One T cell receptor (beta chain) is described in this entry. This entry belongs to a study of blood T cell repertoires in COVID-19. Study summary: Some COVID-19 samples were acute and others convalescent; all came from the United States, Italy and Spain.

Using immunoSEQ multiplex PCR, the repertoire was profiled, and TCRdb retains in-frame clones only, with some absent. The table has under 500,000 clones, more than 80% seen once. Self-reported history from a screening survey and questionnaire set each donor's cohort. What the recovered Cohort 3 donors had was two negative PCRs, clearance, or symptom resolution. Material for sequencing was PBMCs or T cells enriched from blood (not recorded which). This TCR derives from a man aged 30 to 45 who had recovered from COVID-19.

The CDR3 protein is CASSQETGENEQFF. The CDR3 bases are TGTGCCAGCAGCCAAGAGACAGGGGAGAATGAGCAGTTCTTC. The genes are TRBV4-2 and TRBJ2-1, with 8 bases aligning to TRBD1. Germline values: CDR1 LGHNA, CDR2 YNFKEQ. The CDR3 runs 14 residues. The junction had 2 bases not matched to a gene; V was cut back by 0 bases and J by 7 bases.